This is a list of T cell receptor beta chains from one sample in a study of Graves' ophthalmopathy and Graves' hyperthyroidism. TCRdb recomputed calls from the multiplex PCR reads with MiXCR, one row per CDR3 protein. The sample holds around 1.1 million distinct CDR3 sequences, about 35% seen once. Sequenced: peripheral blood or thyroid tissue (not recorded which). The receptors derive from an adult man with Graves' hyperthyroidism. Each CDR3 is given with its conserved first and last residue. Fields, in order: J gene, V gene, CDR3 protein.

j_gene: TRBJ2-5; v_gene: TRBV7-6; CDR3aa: CASSLTGFGETQYF
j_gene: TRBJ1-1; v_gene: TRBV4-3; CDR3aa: CASSQDPRRDEAFF
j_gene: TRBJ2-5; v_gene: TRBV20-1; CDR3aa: CSAADGETQYF
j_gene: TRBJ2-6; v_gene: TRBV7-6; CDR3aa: CASRLRGSGANVLTF
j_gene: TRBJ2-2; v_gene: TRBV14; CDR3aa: CASSQADLRRQGLTGELFF
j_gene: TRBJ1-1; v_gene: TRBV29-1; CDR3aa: CSGSQGAAPEAFF
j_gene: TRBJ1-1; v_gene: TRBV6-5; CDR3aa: CASSYSSQGIEAFF
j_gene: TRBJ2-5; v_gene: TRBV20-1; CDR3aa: CSANRGRETQYF
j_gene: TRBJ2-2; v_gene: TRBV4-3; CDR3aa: CASSPWTGELFF
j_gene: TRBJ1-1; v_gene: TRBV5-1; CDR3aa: CASSWGGESSTEAFF